This T cell receptor (beta chain) was profiled in a study of blood T cells in healthy people across ages. Study in general: Template-switching capture recovered about one barcoded beta molecule per two T cells.

The germline gives CDR1 MNHEY, CDR2 SVGEGT. V lost 4 bases, J lost 3 bases, and 13 bases lay in between. The CDR3 totals 15 residues. Study-wide results and limits: Higher naive T cell percentage went strongly together with higher TCR beta diversity. In long-lived donors, naive CD4+ cell counts and diversity exceeded those of aged donors.

Primers used in a second PCR of about 6 to 12 cycles were a sample-barcoded 5' primer and a J-beta primer mix. One entry per CDR3 protein, called by TCRdb with MiXCR from the 5' RACE reads. The table lists 1.5 million to 2 million distinct CDR3 sequences, about 30% of them singletons. The donors, healthy Caucasians from Russia, were aged about 6 to 90. This clonotype occurred many times. Its specificity is unknown. Source material: blood. The clonotype comes from a woman younger than 45 in good health. J is TRBJ2-1 and V is TRBV6-2 or TRBV6-3; D possibly corresponds to TRBD2 (5 bases). The CDR3 loop reads CASSSHPTNYNEQFF. CDR3 nucleotides: TGTGCCAGCAGTTCCCACCCGACTAACTACAATGAGCAGTTCTTC.